This T cell receptor beta chain originates from a study of vaccination and CD4 T cells after COVID-19. Study-level information: In the control cultures, a CEFX pool, an HIV-1 Nef pool, or no peptide was supplied.

An Oncomine TCR Beta short-read assay was used to sequence the DNA from cultured CD4+ T cells. Genomic DNA from cultured CD4+ T cells was extracted. TCRdb reprocessed the PCR reads with MiXCR, giving one entry per CDR3 protein. The sample shows thousands of distinct CDR3 sequences, 38% of them seen only once. Documented treatment: roughly ten-day PBMC culture with coronavirus spike peptide pools or control peptides (ViraFEST assay). CD4+ T cells that came from the unexposed donor were collected before the COVID-19 pandemic (2011-2018). About this clonotype: The target antigen is unknown.

The receptor comes from a human donor in good health. Sequenced sample: CD4+ T cells from blood, cultured in vitro.

The CDR3 here is CSATLAGRYEQYF. In nucleotides, the CDR3 is TGCAGTGCTACCCTAGCGGGAAGGTACGAGCAGTACTTC. This chain links TRBV20-1 with TRBJ2-7, with 9 nucleotides matching TRBD2. This CDR3 comprises 13 residues. Germline V gene lookup returns CDR1 DFQATT and CDR2 SNEGSKA (reference sequence). The J segment lost 4 bases and the V segment lost 4 bases, leaving 5 bases of the junction unmatched.